Listed below are T cell receptor beta chains from one sample, sequenced in a study of blood T cell repertoires in COVID-19. This table comes from immunoSEQ multiplex PCR, and its TCRdb copy is limited to in-frame clones, with some not included. The sample has about 89,000 clones, approximately 80% seen once. The sequencing sample was made of peripheral blood. The receptors originated from a man in his 70s with COVID-19, enrolled during active disease. CDR3s leave out the opening cysteine and the closing phenylalanine or tryptophan. A clone size is listed for some rows: how often the clone was seen (once, few, many), or a class if it is expanded.

TRBJ1-1	TRBV7-2	.	ASSWPDRGAGSGTEAF
TRBJ2-5	TRBV5-1	.	ASSLAGGQETQY
TRBJ1-6	TRBV28	.	ASSPLREVQPLH
TRBJ1-1	TRBV19	few	ASSPTGGLNTEAF
TRBJ2-1	TRBV19	.	ASSIARGNGDNEQF
TRBJ2-7	TRBV5-4	.	ASSVPGQGAYEQY
TRBJ2-7	TRBV7-8	.	ASSPMLRQGSDEQY
TRBJ2-1	TRBV10-1	.	ASSESGGSYNEQF
TRBJ1-3	TRBV7-2	.	ASSLLTLLGSTGNTIY
TRBJ2-1	TRBV4-3	.	ASSQEPGNEQF
TRBJ2-3	TRBV5-4	.	ASTWTSGGTDTQY
TRBJ1-1	TRBV6-5	.	ASSYVERGTEAF